The clone carrying this T cell receptor (beta chain) was observed a few times. Its matching antigen is unknown. This sample was included in a study of T cells in Graves' hyperthyroidism and ophthalmopathy. Overall study findings and caveats: Among clonotypes expanded in thyroid above 0.001, most were also found in blood.

The TCR beta CDR3 regions underwent amplification using RNA transcripts as the source. In the first-round RT-PCR of the TCR CDR3, the HTBI primer set was used. TCRdb re-called the multiplex PCR reads with MiXCR, one entry per CDR3 protein. In the table there are 700,000 or so distinct CDR3 sequences, about 14% of which are singletons. PBMCs were obtained from approximately 9.2 ml fresh peripheral blood. Germline V CDR1 and CDR2: DFQATT, SNEGSKA (reference sequence). The CDR3 spans 15 residues. The V and J ends lost 1 base and 4 bases respectively, with 14 bases between them. The J gene is TRBJ1-5, the V gene TRBV20-1; D gene unclear. The receptor comes from a woman in her forties or fifties with Graves' ophthalmopathy. Input material: blood. The CDR3, as DNA: TGCAGTGCTAGAGCCCCCGGGTCCACAAATCAGCCCCAGCATTTT. Translating gives CSARAPGSTNQPQHF.